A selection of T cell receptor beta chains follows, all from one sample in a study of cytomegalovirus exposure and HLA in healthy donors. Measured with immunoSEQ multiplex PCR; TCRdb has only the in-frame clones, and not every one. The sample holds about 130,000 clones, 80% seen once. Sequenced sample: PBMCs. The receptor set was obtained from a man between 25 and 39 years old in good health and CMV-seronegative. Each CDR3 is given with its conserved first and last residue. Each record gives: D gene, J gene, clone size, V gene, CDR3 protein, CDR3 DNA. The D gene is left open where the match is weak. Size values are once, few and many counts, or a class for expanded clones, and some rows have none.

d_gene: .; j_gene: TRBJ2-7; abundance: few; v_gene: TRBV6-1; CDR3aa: CASSQQGPPYEQYF; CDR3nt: TGTGCCAGCAGCCAACAGGGCCCCCCCTACGAGCAGTACTTC
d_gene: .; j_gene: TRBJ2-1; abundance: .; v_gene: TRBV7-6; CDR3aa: CASSRDYRQYNEQFF; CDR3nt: TGTGCCAGCAGCCGTGACTACCGCCAGTACAATGAGCAGTTCTTC
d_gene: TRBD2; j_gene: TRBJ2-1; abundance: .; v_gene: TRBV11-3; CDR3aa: CASSFGGGAGYEQFF; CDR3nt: TGTGCCAGCAGCTTCGGGGGGGGAGCCGGTTATGAGCAGTTCTTC
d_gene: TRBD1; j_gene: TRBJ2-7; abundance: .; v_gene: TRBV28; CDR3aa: CASSFLGQGTKSSYEQYF; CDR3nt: TGTGCCAGCAGTTTCCTCGGACAGGGCACAAAAAGCTCCTACGAGCAGTACTTC
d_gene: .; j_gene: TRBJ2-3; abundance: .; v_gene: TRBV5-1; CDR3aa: CASSSEGSLDTQYF; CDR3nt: TGCGCCAGCAGCTCGGAAGGGAGCTTAGATACGCAGTATTTT
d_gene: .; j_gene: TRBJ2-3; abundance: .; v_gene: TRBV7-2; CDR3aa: CASSLDSFTDTQYF; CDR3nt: TGTGCCAGCAGCTTAGACAGTTTCACAGATACGCAGTATTTT
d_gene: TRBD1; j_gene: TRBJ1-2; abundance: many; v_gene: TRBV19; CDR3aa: CASSRGQGNGYTF; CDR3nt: TGTGCCAGTAGTAGGGGACAGGGCAATGGCTACACCTTC
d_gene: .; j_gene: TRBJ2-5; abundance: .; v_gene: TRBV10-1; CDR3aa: CASSDSQAEETQYF; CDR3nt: TGCGCCAGCAGTGATTCACAGGCCGAAGAGACCCAGTACTTC
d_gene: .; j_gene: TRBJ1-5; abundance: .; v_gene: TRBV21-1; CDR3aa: CASSKVGLGQINQPQHF; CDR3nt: TGTGCCAGCAGCAAAGTTGGGCTGGGACAGATCAATCAGCCCCAGCATTTT
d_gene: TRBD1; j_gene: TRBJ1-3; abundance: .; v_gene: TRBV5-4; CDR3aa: CASSSETGTGNTIYF; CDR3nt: TGTGCCAGCAGCTCCGAGACAGGGACTGGAAACACCATATATTTT
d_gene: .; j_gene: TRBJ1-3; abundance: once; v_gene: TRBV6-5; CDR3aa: CASAQLYSGNTIYF; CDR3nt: TGTGCCAGTGCACAGTTATACTCTGGAAACACCATATATTTT
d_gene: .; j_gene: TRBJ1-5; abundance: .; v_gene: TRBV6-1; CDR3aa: CASSEGTAGQPQHF; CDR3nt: TGTGCCAGCAGTGAAGGTACGGCGGGTCAGCCCCAGCATTTT
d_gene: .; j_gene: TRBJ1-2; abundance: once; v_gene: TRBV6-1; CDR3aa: CASRGGILNYGYTF; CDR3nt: TGTGCCAGCAGGGGAGGTATTCTTAACTATGGCTACACCTTC
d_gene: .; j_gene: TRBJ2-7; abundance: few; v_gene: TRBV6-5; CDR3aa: CASSYAGRPYEQYF; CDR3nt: TGTGCCAGCAGTTACGCGGGACGCCCCTACGAGCAGTACTTC
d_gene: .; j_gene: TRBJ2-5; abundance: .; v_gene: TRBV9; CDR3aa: CASSETGFQETQYF; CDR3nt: TGTGCCAGCAGCGAAACAGGGTTCCAAGAGACCCAGTACTTC
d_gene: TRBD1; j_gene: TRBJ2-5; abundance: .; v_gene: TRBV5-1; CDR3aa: CASSLGLQGGQETQYF; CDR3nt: TGCGCCAGCAGCTTGGGCCTACAGGGGGGCCAAGAGACCCAGTACTTC
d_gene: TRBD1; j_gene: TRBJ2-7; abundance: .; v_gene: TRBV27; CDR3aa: CASSLRPRQGVEQYF; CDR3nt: TGTGCCAGCAGTTTACGGCCCAGACAGGGTGTCGAGCAGTACTTC
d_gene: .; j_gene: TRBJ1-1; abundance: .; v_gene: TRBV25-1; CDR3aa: CASRSTGKATEAFF; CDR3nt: TGTGCCAGCAGATCGACAGGTAAAGCCACTGAAGCTTTCTTT
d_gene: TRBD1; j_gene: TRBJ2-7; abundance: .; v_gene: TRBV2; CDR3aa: CASTRTGVYEQYF; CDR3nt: TGTGCCAGCACTCGGACAGGGGTCTACGAGCAGTACTTC
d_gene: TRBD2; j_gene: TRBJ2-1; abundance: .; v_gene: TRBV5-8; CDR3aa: CASSPGLANYNEQFF; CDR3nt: TGTGCCAGCAGCCCGGGACTAGCGAACTACAATGAGCAGTTCTTC
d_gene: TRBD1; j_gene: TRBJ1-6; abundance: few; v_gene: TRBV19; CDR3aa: CASSTGTGNSPLHF; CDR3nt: TGTGCCAGTAGTACAGGGACAGGCAATTCACCCCTCCACTTT
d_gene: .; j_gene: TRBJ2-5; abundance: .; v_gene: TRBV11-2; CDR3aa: CASSLEREETQYF; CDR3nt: TGTGCCAGCAGCTTAGAGCGGGAAGAGACCCAGTACTTC
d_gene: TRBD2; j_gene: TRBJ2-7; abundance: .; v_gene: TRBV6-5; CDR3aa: CASIGEGEQYF; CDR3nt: TGTGCCAGCATCGGGGAGGGCGAGCAGTACTTC
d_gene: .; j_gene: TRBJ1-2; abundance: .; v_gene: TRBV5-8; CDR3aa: CASSLAGDYGYTF; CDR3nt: TGTGCCAGCAGCTTGGCAGGGGACTATGGCTACACCTTC
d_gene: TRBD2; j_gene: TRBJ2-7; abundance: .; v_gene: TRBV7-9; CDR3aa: CASSLELAGAEQYF; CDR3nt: TGTGCCAGCAGCTTAGAGCTAGCGGGAGCCGAGCAGTACTTC
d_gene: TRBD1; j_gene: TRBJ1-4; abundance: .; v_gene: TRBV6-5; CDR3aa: CASSYSRRQGGEKLFF; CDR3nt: TGTGCCAGCAGTTACTCCCGGAGACAGGGGGGTGAAAAACTGTTTTTT
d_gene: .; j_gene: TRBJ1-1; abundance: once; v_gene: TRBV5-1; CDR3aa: CASSLLRGGDTEAFF; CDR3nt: TGCGCCAGCAGCTTGCTCAGGGGAGGGGACACTGAAGCTTTCTTT
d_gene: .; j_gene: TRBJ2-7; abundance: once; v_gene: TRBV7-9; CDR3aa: CASSPGTGYEQYF; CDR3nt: TGTGCCAGCAGCCCAGGAACCGGCTACGAGCAGTACTTC
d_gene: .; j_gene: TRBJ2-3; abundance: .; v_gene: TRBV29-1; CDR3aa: CSVNGVGLESTDTQYF; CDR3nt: TGCAGCGTTAACGGGGTAGGACTTGAGAGCACAGATACGCAGTATTTT
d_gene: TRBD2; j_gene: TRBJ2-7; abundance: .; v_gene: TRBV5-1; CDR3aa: CASTSGTSADEQYF; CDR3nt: TGCGCCAGCACCTCCGGGACTAGCGCGGACGAGCAGTACTTC
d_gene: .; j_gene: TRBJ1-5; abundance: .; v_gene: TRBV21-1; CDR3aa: CAIPRRQGDQPQHF; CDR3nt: TGTGCCATTCCGCGACGGCAAGGGGATCAGCCCCAGCATTTT
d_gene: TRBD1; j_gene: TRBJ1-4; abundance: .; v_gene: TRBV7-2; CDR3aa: CASSPRQGSEKLFF; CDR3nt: TGTGCCAGCAGCCCTCGACAGGGTTCGGAAAAACTGTTTTTT
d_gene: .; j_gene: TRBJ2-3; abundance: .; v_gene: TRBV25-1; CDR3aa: CASSEQSNTQYF; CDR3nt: TGTGCCAGCAGTGAACAGTCCAATACGCAGTATTTT
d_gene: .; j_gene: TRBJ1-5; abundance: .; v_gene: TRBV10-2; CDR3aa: CASRGDSTYQPQHF; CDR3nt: TGCGCCAGCAGGGGGGACTCTACTTATCAGCCCCAGCATTTT
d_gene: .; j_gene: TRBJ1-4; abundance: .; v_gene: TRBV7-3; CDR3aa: CASSLKSITTNEKLFF; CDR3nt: TGTGCCAGCAGCTTAAAGAGCATAACAACTAATGAAAAACTGTTTTTT
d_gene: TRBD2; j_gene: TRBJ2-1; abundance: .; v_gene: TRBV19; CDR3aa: CASRNGGVHNEQFF; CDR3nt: TGTGCCAGCAGAAATGGGGGGGTTCACAATGAGCAGTTCTTC
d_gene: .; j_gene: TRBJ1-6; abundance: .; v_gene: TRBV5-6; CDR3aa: CASSLDLSPLHF; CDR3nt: TGTGCCAGCAGCTTGGATCTCTCACCCCTCCACTTT
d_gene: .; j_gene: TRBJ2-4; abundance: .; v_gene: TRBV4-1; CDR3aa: CASSQVQALAKNIQYF; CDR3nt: TGCGCCAGCAGCCAAGTCCAGGCGCTAGCCAAAAACATTCAGTACTTC
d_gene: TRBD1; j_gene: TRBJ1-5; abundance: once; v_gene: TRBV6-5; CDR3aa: CASGRGQGNQPQHF; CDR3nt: TGTGCCAGCGGCAGGGGACAGGGCAATCAGCCCCAGCATTTT
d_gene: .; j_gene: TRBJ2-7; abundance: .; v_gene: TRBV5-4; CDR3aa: CASSSGRSSYEQYF; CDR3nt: TGTGCCAGCAGCTCCGGGAGAAGCTCCTACGAGCAGTACTTC
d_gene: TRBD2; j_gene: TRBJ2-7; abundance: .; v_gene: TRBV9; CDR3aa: CASSVQPGGSEQYF; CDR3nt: TGTGCCAGCAGCGTTCAACCCGGGGGGTCCGAGCAGTACTTC
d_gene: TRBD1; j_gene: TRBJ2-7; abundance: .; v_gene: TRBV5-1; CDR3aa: CASSPGQGGYEQYF; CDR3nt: TGCGCCAGCAGCCCCGGACAGGGGGGCTACGAGCAGTACTTC
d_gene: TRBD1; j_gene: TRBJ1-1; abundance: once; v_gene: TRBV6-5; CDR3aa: CATEGGKEAFF; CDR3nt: TGTGCCACCGAAGGGGGCAAGGAAGCTTTCTTT
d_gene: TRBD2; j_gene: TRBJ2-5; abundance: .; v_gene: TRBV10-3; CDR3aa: CAISDMRLASQETQYF; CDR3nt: TGTGCCATCAGTGATATGCGACTAGCGAGTCAAGAGACCCAGTACTTC
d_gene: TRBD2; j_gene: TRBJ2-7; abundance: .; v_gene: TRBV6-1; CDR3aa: CASSEYEASGPYEQYF; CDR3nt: TGTGCCAGCAGTGAATACGAGGCTAGCGGCCCCTACGAGCAGTACTTC
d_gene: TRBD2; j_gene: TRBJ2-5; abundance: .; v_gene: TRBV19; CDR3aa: CASSISFSGGAEMETQYF; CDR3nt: TGTGCCAGTAGTATCTCCTTTAGCGGGGGGGCTGAAATGGAGACCCAGTACTTC
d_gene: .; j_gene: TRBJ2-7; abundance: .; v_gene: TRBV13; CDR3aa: CASSLDPNYEQYF; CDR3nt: TGTGCCAGCAGCTTAGATCCTAACTACGAGCAGTACTTC
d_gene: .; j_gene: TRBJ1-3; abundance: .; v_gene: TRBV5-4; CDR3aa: CASSTRDTIYF; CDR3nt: TGTGCCAGCAGCACGCGAGACACCATATATTTT
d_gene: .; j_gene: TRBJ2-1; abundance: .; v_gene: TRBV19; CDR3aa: CATANRGGYNEQFF; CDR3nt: TGTGCCACTGCGAACAGGGGGGGGTACAATGAGCAGTTCTTC
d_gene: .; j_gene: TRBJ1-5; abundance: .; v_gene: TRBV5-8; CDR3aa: CASSLARAGDQPQHF; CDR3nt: TGTGCCAGCAGCTTGGCCCGGGCAGGGGATCAGCCCCAGCATTTT
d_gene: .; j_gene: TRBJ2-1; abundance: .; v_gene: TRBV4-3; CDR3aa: CASSQGSRVPYNEQFF; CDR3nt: TGCGCCAGCAGCCAAGGGTCTAGAGTCCCCTACAATGAGCAGTTCTTC